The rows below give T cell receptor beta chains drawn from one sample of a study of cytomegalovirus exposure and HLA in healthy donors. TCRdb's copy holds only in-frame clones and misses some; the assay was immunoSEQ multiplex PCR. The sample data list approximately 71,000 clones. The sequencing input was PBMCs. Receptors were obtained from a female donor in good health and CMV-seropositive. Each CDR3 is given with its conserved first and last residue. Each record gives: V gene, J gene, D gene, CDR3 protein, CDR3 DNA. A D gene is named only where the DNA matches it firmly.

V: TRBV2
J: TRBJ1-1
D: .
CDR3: CASSWGQNTEAFF
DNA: TGTGCCAGCAGTTGGGGACAGAACACTGAAGCTTTCTTT

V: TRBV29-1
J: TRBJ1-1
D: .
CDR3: CSVEWQGGTEAFF
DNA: TGCAGCGTTGAGTGGCAGGGTGGCACTGAAGCTTTCTTT

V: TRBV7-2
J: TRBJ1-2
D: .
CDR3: CASSSQGSNYGYTF
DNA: TGTGCCAGCAGCTCGCAGGGTTCTAACTATGGCTACACCTTC

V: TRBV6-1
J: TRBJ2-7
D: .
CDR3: CASSVGPVSVYEQYF
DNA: TGTGCCAGCAGCGTGGGCCCCGTGAGTGTCTACGAGCAGTACTTC

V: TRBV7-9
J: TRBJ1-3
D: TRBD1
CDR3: CASSEDRQVGNTIYF
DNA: TGTGCCAGCAGCGAGGACAGGCAAGTTGGAAACACCATATATTTT

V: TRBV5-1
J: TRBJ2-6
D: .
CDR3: CASSTQNSGANVLTF
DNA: TGCGCCAGCAGCACCCAGAACTCTGGGGCCAACGTCCTGACTTTC

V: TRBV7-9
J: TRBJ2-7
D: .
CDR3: CASSLKWGPYEQYF
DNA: TGTGCCAGCAGCTTAAAATGGGGCCCCTACGAGCAGTACTTC

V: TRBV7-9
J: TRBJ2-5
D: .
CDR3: CASSLALIGSRGETQYF
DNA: TGTGCCAGCAGCTTAGCGCTGATCGGGAGTCGGGGAGAGACCCAGTACTTC

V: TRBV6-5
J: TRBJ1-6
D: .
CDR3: CASSYTPHSGHLHF
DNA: TGTGCCAGCAGTTACACACCCCATAGTGGGCACCTCCACTTT

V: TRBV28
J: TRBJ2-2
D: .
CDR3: CASSLYKQGRYTGELFF
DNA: TGTGCCAGCAGTTTATACAAACAGGGAAGATACACCGGGGAGCTGTTTTTT

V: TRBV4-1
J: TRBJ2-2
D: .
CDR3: CASSNLGGYGTGELFF
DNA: TGCGCCAGCAGTAACCTGGGCGGGTATGGTACCGGGGAGCTGTTTTTT

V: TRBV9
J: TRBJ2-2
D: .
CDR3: CASSPGGTNTGELFF
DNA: TGTGCCAGCAGCCCAGGAGGGACTAACACCGGGGAGCTGTTTTTT

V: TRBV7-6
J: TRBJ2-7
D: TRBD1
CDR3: CASSSKLSRDRYSYEQYF
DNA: TGTGCCAGCAGCTCAAAACTCTCCCGGGACAGGTACTCCTACGAGCAGTACTTC

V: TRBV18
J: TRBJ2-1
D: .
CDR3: CASSPPRMPGPGQTHNEQFF
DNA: TGTGCCAGCTCACCACCGCGGATGCCCGGCCCCGGACAGACTCACAATGAGCAGTTCTTC

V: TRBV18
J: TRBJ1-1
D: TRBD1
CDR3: CASSENRGDTEAFF
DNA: TGTGCCAGCTCAGAAAACAGGGGAGACACTGAAGCTTTCTTT

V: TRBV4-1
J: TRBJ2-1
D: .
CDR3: CASSHGISTNEQFF
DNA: TGCGCCAGCAGCCATGGCATCAGTACAAATGAGCAGTTCTTC

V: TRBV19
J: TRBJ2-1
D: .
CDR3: CASIGDFSEQFF
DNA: TGTGCCAGTATAGGGGATTTCAGTGAGCAGTTCTTC

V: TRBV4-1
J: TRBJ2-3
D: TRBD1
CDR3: CASSQGAGGVDTQYF
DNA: TGCGCCAGCAGCCAAGGGGCAGGGGGAGTAGATACGCAGTATTTT

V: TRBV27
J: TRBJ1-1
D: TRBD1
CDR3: CASSFLGQGVSEAFF
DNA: TGTGCCAGCAGTTTCCTCGGACAGGGGGTTAGTGAAGCTTTCTTT

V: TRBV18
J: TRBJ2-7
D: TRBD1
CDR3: CASSDRDRPYEQYF
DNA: TGTGCCAGCTCAGACCGGGACAGACCCTACGAGCAGTACTTC

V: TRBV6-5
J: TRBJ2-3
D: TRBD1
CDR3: CASRLGQLDTQYF
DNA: TGTGCCAGCAGACTGGGACAGTTAGATACGCAGTATTTT

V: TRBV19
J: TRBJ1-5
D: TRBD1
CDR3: CASSPTGVNQPQHF
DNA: TGTGCCAGTAGTCCGACAGGGGTCAATCAGCCCCAGCATTTT

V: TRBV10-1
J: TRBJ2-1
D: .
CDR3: CASSEGTDEQFF
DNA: TGCGCCAGCAGTGAGGGTACGGATGAGCAGTTCTTC

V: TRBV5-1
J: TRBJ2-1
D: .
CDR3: CASSSITRSDEQFF
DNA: TGCGCCAGCAGCTCCATTACTAGAAGCGATGAGCAGTTCTTC

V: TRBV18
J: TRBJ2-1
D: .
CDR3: CASSQLANEQFF
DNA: TGTGCCAGCTCACAACTAGCAAATGAGCAGTTCTTC

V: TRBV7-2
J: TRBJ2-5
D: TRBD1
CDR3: CASSKVAGGPQETQYF
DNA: TGTGCCAGCAGTAAGGTGGCAGGGGGTCCTCAAGAGACCCAGTACTTC

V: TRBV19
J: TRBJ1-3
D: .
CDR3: CASTSGLNGNTIYF
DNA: TGTGCCAGTACCTCCGGGTTGAATGGAAACACCATATATTTT

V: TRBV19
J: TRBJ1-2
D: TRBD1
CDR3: CASSPGGSYGYTF
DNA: TGTGCCAGTAGTCCAGGGGGCAGCTATGGCTACACCTTC